These 11 T cell receptor beta chains share one sample of origin, sequenced in a study of breast tumors, draining lymph nodes, adjacent tissues (dated by TCRdb to 2016 to 2018). Preparation of the library involved multiplex PCR. Sequencing instrument: Illumina HiSeq 2000. The public reads were quality trimmed at Q25 with fastp and then assembled into clones with MiXCR by TCRdb, keeping productive beta chains. Each entry merges the rows of one CDR3 protein and shows their most common DNA and genes. Here the sample has 15,000 or so distinct CDR3 sequences; 40% to 50% occur a single time. The ten largest clonotypes hold roughly 31% of the sample. Sequencing was carried out using tumor-adjacent breast tissue. Source of these receptors: a female donor with breast cancer. Some clones in this sample may be carry-over from other donors' samples.

The gene calls are TRBV15 and TRBJ2-5; 14 nucleotides agree with TRBD2. This CDR3 contains 17 residues. Germline CDR1 reads LNHNV; CDR2 reads YYDKDF (reference sequence). Trimming took 2 bases from V and 5 from J; bases not matched to a gene: 7. CDR3 region: CATSRMGTSGRGETQYF. The CDR3 DNA follows: TGTGCCACCAGCAGAATGGGGACTAGCGGGAGAGGCGAGACCCAGTACTTC.

This clonotype was seen ten or more times. A much more abundant neighbour one base away suggests this may be a read error. As the CDR3 is not closed by the conserved phenylalanine or tryptophan, this likely results from a read error. V and J are TRBV19 and TRBJ2-1; 7 nucleotides agree with TRBD1. V lost 1 base and J lost 3; bases outside the gene matches: 6. CDR3 size: 16 residues. Germline assignment: CDR1 LNHDA and CDR2 SQIVND (reference sequence). CDR3 amino acids: CASSIAPTGFYNEQFS. DNA of the CDR3: TGTGCCAGTAGTATAGCCCCGACAGGGTTCTACAATGAGCAGTTCTCC.

This clonotype was detected a few times. The chain has TRBV9 and TRBJ2-7; D possibly corresponds to TRBD1 (5 bases). V dropped 7 bases and J dropped 3 bases, with 17 bases sitting between them. Per germline, CDR1 SGDLS and CDR2 YYNGEE. This CDR3 is built from 14 residues. CDR3 bases: TGTGCCAGCCTCCATAACAGGCTAAACTACGAGCAGTACTTC. Residues: CASLHNRLNYEQYF. The variable domain in full, completed from reference TRBV9 and TRBJ2-7, reads DSGVTQTPKHLITATGQRVTLRCSPRSGDLSVYWYQQSLDQGLQFLIQYYNGEERAKGNILERFSAQQFPDLHSELNLSSLELGDSALYFCASLHNRLNYEQYFGPGTRLTVT.

The V and J genes are TRBV5-5 and TRBJ1-6; 9 positions agree with TRBD1. J gave up 9 bases and V 4 bases, and 14 bases lay outside the gene matches. This CDR3 region has 17 residues. Germline V gives CDR1 SGHKS, CDR2 YYEKEE (reference sequence). The CDR3 region is CASSGTTGGIGGSPLHF. DNA of the CDR3: TGTGCCAGCAGCGGGACGACAGGGGGAATTGGGGGTTCACCCCTCCACTTT.

This rearrangement joins TRBV6-5 to TRBJ1-5, with a tentative D call TRBD1 (5 bases). Trimming removed 0 bases from V and 3 bases from J, with 6 bases in between. The CDR3 runs to 14 residues. Germline V lookup: CDR1 MNHEY, CDR2 SVGAGI. CDR3 amino acids: CASSYSTDNQPQHF. CDR3 in DNA: TGTGCCAGCAGTTACTCGACAGACAATCAGCCCCAGCATTTT.

By share, this clonotype ranks as medium-sized (0.01 to 0.1%). The rearrangement joins TRBV7-9 to TRBJ1-6; a possible D gene is TRBD1 (6 bases). Trimming pared 3 bases from V and 10 bases from J, leaving 10 bases between. The germline gives CDR1 SEHNR, CDR2 FQNEAQ (reference sequence). The CDR3 sequence is 13 residues long. CDR3 loop: CASSFETGSPLHF. CDR3 nucleotide sequence: TGTGCCAGCAGCTTTGAGACAGGATCACCCCTCCACTTT.

This clonotype was seen at least ten times. This may be a read error: a much more frequent sequence differs by one nucleotide. The rearrangement joins TRBV6-5 to TRBJ2-7, with D possibly TRBD1 on 5 matching bases. The CDR3 spans 13 residues. The germline V gene has CDR1 MNHEY and CDR2 SVGAGI. V was clipped by 6 bases and J by 0 bases, with 9 bases between them. The CDR3 here is CASRPQVSYEQYF. CDR3 coding DNA: TGTGCCAGCAGACCACAGGTCTCCTACGAGCAGTACTTC.

The V gene is TRBV9, the J gene TRBJ2-7; 7 bases map to TRBD2. CDR3 length equals 18 residues. Trimming cost V 3 bases and J 2 bases; bases outside gene matches: 17. CDR1 is SGDLS and CDR2 is YYNGEE in the germline V gene. CDR3 sequence (DNA): TGTGCCAGCAGCGGCCGCCGGGTAGAGGGAGGGCCAACCTACGAGCAGTACTTC. It codes for CASSGRRVEGGPTYEQYF.

This clonotype has a handful of counts. V gene TRBV7-2 combines with J gene TRBJ1-2, with D possibly being TRBD1 (6 bases). Between the trimmed V and J ends, which lost 5 bases and 3 bases, there was a span of 10 bases. Germline CDR1 reads SGHTA; CDR2 reads FQGNSA. The CDR3 sequence is 13 residues long. The CDR3 DNA follows: TGTGCCAGCAGCCCCAGGGGAGACTATGGCTACACCTTC. Protein: CASSPRGDYGYTF.

Ten or more counts support this clonotype. This may come from a read error, since a much larger clone is one base off. The chain has TRBV5-8 and TRBJ1-5; tentative D call: TRBD1 (6 bases). The CDR3 has 16 residues. Germline loops: CDR1 SGHTS, CDR2 YDEGEE. With 5 bases removed from V and 4 bases from J, the gap between germline ends came to 19 bases. The CDR3 DNA reads as TGTGCCAGCAGTCGGTCTTCATCTACAGGGAATCAGCCCCAGCATTTT. Its protein product is CASSRSSSTGNQPQHF. Based on the CDR3 plus reference TRBV5-8 and TRBJ1-5, the full variable domain is EAGVTQSPTHLIKTRGQQATLRCSPISGHTSVYWYQQALGLGLQFLLWYDEGEERNRGNFPPRFSGRQFPNYSSELNVNALELEDSALYLCASSRSSSTGNQPQHFGDGTRLSIL.

This clonotype was counted ten times or more. V gene TRBV19 combines with J gene TRBJ2-3, with 8 bases lining up with TRBD1. J lost 2 bases, V lost 5 bases, and 3 bases had no gene match. The CDR3 length is 14 residues. The germline V gene encodes CDR1 LNHDA and CDR2 SQIVND (reference sequence). DNA of the CDR3: TGTGCCAGTAGTGGACAGGGTCACACAGATACGCAGTATTTT. Its translation: CASSGQGHTDTQYF.